These 8 T cell receptor beta chains were sequenced from one sample in a study of T cell repertoires in cytomegalovirus infection (dated by TCRdb to the late 2010s). The sample was run on an Illumina HiSeq 1500. TCRdb redid the processing of the public reads, applying fastp at Q25 and MiXCR, and retained in-frame beta chains. Merged by CDR3 protein, the rows form single entries marked with the most common genes and DNA. This sample comprises approximately 630,000 distinct CDR3 sequences, roughly 26% of them detected only once. Less than 9.5% of the sample is in the top ten clones. Sequencing used CD8+ T cells from PBMCs. The receptor set was obtained from a human donor in good health (CMV status not recorded). Some clones in this sample may be carry-over from other donors' samples.

This chain links TRBV12-3 or TRBV12-4 with TRBJ1-2, with 8 bases identical to TRBD1. The CDR3 length is 15 residues. V gave up 6 bases and J gave up 4 bases; unmatched junction bases: 10. DNA of the CDR3: TGTGCCAGCAGGCCTAACAGGGGGTTCGGCTATGGCTACACCTTC. Encoded protein: CASRPNRGFGYGYTF.

Many counts were recorded for this clonotype. The V call is TRBV14, the J call TRBJ1-1; 7 nucleotides align to TRBD1. The CDR3 is 16 amino acids. The V and J ends lost 4 bases and 0 bases, in that order; junction bases with no gene match: 8. Germline-derived CDR1 and CDR2 are SGHDN and FVKESK. The CDR3: CASSPRTGIVNTEAFF. CDR3 bases: TGTGCCAGCAGCCCCCGGACAGGAATCGTGAACACTGAAGCTTTCTTT. The entire variable domain, with the rest obtained from reference TRBV14 and TRBJ1-1, is as follows: EAGVTQFPSHSVIEKGQTVTLRCDPISGHDNLYWYRRVMGKEIKFLLHFVKESKQDESGMPNNRFLAERTGGTYSTLKVQPAELEDSGVYFCASSPRTGIVNTEAFFGQGTRLTVV.

This clonotype was counted a few times. This chain links TRBV4-1 with TRBJ1-1; 8 bases align to TRBD1. Trimming cost V 4 bases and J 4 bases; bases outside gene matches: 5. The CDR3 runs to 14 residues. Germline loops: CDR1 MGHRA, CDR2 YSYEKL. CDR3 amino acids: CASSREGQGTEAFF. CDR3 DNA: TGCGCCAGCAGCCGAGAAGGACAGGGCACTGAAGCTTTCTTT.

The chain uses TRBV25-1 and TRBJ2-7; TRBD2 matches 7 bases. V shed 2 bases and J 3 bases; nucleotides not matched to a gene: 4. The CDR3 is made up of 14 amino acids. The germline V gene encodes CDR1 MGHDK and CDR2 SYGVNS. CDR3 residues: CASSEGEGLYEQYF. The CDR3 region has the DNA TGTGCCAGCAGTGAAGGGGAGGGGCTCTACGAGCAGTACTTC.

V and J are TRBV14 and TRBJ2-7; TRBD2 is a possible D gene (7 bases). Deletions cut 4 bases from V and 3 bases from J, with 19 bases between. The CDR3 totals 16 residues. Germline-derived CDR1 and CDR2 are SGHDN and FVKESK. The CDR3 protein is CASSPKRGEGYYEQYF. The CDR3 nucleotides read TGTGCCAGCAGCCCTAAAAGGGGGGAGGGTTACTACGAGCAGTACTTC.

The chain has TRBV19 and TRBJ1-2; D call uncertain. The CDR3 sequence is 13 residues long. Trimming took off 7 bases at V and 8 bases at J, with 17 bases between the two ends. Per germline, CDR1 LNHDA and CDR2 SQIVND (reference sequence). CDR3 loop: CASKEHGVQGYTF. The CDR3 DNA sequence: TGTGCCAGTAAGGAACACGGGGTACAAGGCTACACCTTC. Full variable domain (rest looked up from reference TRBV19 and TRBJ1-2): DGGITQSPKYLFRKEGQNVTLSCEQNLNHDAMYWYRQDPGQGLRLIYYSQIVNDFQKGDIAEGYSVSREKKESFPLTVTSAQKNPTAFYLCASKEHGVQGYTFGSGTRLTVV.

This clonotype was seen repeatedly, ten times or more. The V and J genes are TRBV7-6 and TRBJ2-6; TRBD1 might be the D (6 bases). CDR1 is SGHVS and CDR2 is FNYEAQ in the germline V gene. Trimming took off 0 bases at V and 2 bases at J, with 14 bases between the two ends. The CDR3 has 18 residues. CDR3 DNA sequence: TGTGCCAGCAGCTTAGCTGGACACAGGGTAACTGGGGCCAACGTCCTGACTTTC. Translating it yields CASSLAGHRVTGANVLTF.

This clonotype turned up a few times. The chain has TRBV7-9 and TRBJ2-2; 7 nucleotides match TRBD2. This CDR3 has 14 residues. Unmatched junction bases numbered 5, after V lost 6 bases and J lost 4 bases. In germline, CDR1 is SEHNR, CDR2 FQNEAQ (reference sequence). The CDR3 DNA is TGTGCCAGCAGGCGGGGGACCACCACCGGGGAGCTGTTTTTT. It codes for CASRRGTTTGELFF.